This TCR beta chain was captured in a study of blood T cells in healthy people across ages. The second PCR ran about 6 to 12 cycles with a sample-barcoded 5' primer and J-beta primers. TCRdb redid the calling of the 5' RACE reads with MiXCR, one entry per CDR3 protein. This sample has fewer than 2 million distinct CDR3 sequences; approximately 40% occur once, and the top ten carry about 23%. The CDR3 has 15 residues. Per the germline V gene, CDR1 is DFQATT and CDR2 is SNEGSKA (reference sequence). The receptor comes from a human donor in good health. The sequencing input was blood. This chain joins TRBV20-1 and TRBJ2-7; 8 bases are a match to TRBD1. The J call may be mistaken, given a closer DNA end match to TRBJ2-5. Here the CDR3 reads CSARDTNRGWETQYF. CDR3 DNA: TGCAGTGCTAGGGACACAAACAGGGGGTGGGAGACCCAGTACTTC.